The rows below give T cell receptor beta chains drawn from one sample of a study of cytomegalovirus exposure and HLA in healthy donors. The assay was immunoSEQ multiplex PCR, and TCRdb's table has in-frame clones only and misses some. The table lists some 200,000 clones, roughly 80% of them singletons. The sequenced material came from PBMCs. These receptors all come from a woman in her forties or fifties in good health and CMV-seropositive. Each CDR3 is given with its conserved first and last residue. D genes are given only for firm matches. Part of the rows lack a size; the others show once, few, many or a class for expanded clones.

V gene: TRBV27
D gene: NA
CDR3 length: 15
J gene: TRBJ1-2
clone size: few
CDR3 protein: CASSLRGAGAYGYTF
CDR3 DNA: TGTGCCAGCAGTTTAAGAGGTGCAGGGGCCTATGGCTACACCTTC

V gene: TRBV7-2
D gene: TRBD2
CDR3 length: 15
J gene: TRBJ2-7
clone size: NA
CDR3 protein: CASSLVASGSYEQYF
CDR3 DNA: TGTGCCAGCAGCTTAGTAGCTAGCGGATCCTACGAGCAGTACTTC

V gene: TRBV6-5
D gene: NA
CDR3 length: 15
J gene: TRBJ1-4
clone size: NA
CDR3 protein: CASSGGIATNEKLFF
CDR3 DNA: TGTGCCAGCAGCGGCGGCATTGCAACTAATGAAAAACTGTTTTTT

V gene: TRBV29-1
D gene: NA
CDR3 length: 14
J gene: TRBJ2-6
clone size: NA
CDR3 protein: CSVEGGSGANGLTF
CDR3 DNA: TGCAGCGTTGAAGGAGGTTCTGGGGCCAACGGCCTGACTTTC

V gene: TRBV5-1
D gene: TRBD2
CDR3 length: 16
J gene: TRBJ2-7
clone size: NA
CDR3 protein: CASSLGESGGFYEQYF
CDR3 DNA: TGCGCCAGCAGCTTGGGGGAGAGCGGGGGGTTCTACGAGCAGTACTTC

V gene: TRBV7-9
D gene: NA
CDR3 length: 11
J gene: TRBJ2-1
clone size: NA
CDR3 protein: CASSTYNEQFF
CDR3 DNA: TGTGCCAGCAGCACTTACAATGAGCAGTTCTTC

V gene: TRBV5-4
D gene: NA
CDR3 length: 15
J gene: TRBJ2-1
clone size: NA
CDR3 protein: CASSLGGSPYNEQFF
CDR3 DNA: TGTGCCAGCAGCTTAGGGGGTAGTCCGTACAATGAGCAGTTCTTC

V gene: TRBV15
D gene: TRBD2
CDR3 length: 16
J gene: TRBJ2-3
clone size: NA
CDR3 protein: CATSRQLAGNTDTQYF
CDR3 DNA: TGTGCCACCAGCAGACAACTAGCGGGGAACACAGATACGCAGTATTTT

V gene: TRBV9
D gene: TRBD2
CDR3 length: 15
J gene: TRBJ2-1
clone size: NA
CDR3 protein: CASSLGLAPYNEQFF
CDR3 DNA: TGTGCCAGCAGCTTAGGACTAGCGCCGTACAATGAGCAGTTCTTC

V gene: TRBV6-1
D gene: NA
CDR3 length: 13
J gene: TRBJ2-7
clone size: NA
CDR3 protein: CASSSGQIYEQYF
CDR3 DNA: TGTGCCAGCAGTTCAGGACAGATCTACGAGCAGTACTTC

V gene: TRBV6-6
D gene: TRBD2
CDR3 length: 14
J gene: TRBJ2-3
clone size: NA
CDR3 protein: CASSARGGADTQYF
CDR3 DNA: TGTGCCAGCAGTGCCCGGGGGGGGGCAGATACGCAGTATTTT

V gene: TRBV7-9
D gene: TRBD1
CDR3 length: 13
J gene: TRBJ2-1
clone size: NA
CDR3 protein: CASSLDRYNEQFF
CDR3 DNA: TGTGCCAGCAGCTTGGACAGGTACAATGAGCAGTTCTTC

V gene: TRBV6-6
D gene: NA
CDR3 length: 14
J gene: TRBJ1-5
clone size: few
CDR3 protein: CASNTLGGNQPQHF
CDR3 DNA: TGTGCCAGCAATACTTTGGGCGGCAATCAGCCCCAGCATTTT

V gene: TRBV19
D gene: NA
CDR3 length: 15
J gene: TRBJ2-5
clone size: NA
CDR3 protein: CASTPPFPYQETQYF
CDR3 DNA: TGTGCCAGTACCCCCCCTTTCCCCTACCAAGAGACCCAGTACTTC

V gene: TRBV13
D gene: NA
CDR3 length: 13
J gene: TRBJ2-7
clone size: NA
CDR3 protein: CASSLDGSYEQYF
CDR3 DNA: TGTGCCAGCAGCTTAGACGGCTCCTACGAGCAGTACTTC

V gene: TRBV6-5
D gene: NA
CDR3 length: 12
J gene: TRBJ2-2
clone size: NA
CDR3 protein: CASSYRTGELFF
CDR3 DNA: TGTGCCAGCAGTTATCGGACCGGGGAGCTGTTTTTT

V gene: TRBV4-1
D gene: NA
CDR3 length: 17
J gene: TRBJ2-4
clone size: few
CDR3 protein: CASSQASPGGAKNIQYF
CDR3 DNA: TGCGCCAGCAGCCAAGCGTCCCCTGGAGGGGCCAAAAACATTCAGTACTTC

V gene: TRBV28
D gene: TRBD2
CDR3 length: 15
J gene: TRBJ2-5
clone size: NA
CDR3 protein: CASSLRGSIQETQYF
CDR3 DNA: TGTGCCAGCAGTTTACGCGGGAGTATCCAAGAGACCCAGTACTTC

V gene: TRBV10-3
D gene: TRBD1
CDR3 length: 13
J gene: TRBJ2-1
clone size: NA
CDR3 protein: CAISSRQGNEQFF
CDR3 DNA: TGTGCCATCAGCTCCCGACAGGGCAATGAGCAGTTCTTC

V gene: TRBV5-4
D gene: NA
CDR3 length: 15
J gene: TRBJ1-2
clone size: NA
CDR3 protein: CASSLGADPDYGYTF
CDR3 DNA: TGTGCCAGCAGCTTGGGGGCAGACCCAGACTATGGCTACACCTTC

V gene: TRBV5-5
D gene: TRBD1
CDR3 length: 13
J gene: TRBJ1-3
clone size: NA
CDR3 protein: CASTNRGGNTIYF
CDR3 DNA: TGTGCCAGCACCAACAGGGGAGGAAACACCATATATTTT

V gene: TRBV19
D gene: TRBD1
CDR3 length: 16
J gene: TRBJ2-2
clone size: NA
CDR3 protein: CASSTWTGANTGELFF
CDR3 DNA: TGTGCCAGTAGTACCTGGACAGGGGCGAACACCGGGGAGCTGTTTTTT

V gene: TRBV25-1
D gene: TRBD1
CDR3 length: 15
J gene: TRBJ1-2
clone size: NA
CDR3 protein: CASSVTGTGLRGYTF
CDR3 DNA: TGTGCCAGCAGTGTGACCGGGACAGGGTTGCGCGGCTACACCTTC

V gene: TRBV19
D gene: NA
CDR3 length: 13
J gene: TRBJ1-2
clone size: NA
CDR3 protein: CASLDRSGYGYTF
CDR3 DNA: TGTGCCAGCCTAGACAGGTCCGGCTATGGCTACACCTTC

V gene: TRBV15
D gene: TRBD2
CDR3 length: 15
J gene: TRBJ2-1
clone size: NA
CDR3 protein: CATSGTSGAYNEQFF
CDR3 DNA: TGTGCCACCAGCGGGACTAGCGGGGCCTACAATGAGCAGTTCTTC

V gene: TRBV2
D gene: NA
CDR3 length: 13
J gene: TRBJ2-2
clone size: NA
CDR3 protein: CASNFERAGELFF
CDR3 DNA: TGTGCCAGCAACTTCGAGAGGGCCGGGGAGCTGTTTTTT

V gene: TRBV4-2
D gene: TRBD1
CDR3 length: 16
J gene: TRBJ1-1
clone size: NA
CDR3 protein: CASSQGRDSQNTEAFF
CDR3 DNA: TGTGCCAGCAGCCAAGGACGGGACAGCCAAAACACTGAAGCTTTCTTT

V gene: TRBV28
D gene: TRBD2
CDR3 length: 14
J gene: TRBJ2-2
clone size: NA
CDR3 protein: CASSRGLVSGELFF
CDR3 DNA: TGTGCCAGCAGCCGAGGACTAGTGTCCGGGGAGCTGTTTTTT

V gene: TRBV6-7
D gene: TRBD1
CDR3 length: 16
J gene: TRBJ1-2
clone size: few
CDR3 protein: CANSGQLRIRPSSYTF
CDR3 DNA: TGTGCCAACTCGGGACAGCTCCGGATCCGACCAAGTAGCTACACCTTC

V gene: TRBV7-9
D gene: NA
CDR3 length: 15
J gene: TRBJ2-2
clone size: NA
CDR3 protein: CAVHLTGAPTGELFF
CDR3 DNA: TGTGCCGTCCACCTTACGGGAGCACCAACCGGGGAGCTGTTTTTT

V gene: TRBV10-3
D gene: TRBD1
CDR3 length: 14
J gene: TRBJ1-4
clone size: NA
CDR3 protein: CAIKGTASNEKLFF
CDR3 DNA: TGTGCCATCAAAGGGACAGCGAGTAATGAAAAACTGTTTTTT

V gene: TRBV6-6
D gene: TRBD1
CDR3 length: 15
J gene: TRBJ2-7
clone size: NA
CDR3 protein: CASSYGQGVSYEQYF
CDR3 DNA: TGTGCCAGCAGTTACGGGCAGGGGGTCTCCTACGAGCAGTACTTC

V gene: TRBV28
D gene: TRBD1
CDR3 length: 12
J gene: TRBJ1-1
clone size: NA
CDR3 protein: CASSRTGPEAFF
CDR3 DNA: TGTGCCAGCAGTCGGACAGGGCCTGAAGCTTTCTTT

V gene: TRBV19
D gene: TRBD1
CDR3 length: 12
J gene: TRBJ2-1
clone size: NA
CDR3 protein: CASSPRTGAPFF
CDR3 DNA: TGTGCCAGTAGTCCCCGGACAGGGGCACCGTTCTTC

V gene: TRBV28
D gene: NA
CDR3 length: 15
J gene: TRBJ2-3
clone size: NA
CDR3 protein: CASGGGQAGTDTQYF
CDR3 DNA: TGTGCCAGCGGGGGGGGACAGGCCGGAACAGATACGCAGTATTTT

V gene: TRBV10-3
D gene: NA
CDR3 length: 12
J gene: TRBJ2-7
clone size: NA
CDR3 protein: CAISGHSYEQYF
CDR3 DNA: TGTGCCATCAGTGGGCACAGCTACGAGCAGTACTTC

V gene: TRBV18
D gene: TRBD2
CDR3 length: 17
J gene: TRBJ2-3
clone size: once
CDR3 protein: CASSATITSGAGDTQYF
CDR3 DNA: TGTGCCAGCTCAGCGACTATAACTAGCGGTGCGGGAGATACGCAGTATTTT

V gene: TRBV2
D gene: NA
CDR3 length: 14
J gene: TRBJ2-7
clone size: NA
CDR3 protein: CASSANSARSEQYF
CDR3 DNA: TGTGCCAGCAGTGCTAATTCGGCTCGGAGCGAGCAGTACTTC

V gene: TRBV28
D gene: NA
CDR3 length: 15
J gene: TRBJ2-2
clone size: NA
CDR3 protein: CASSLGGVNTGELFF
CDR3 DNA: TGTGCCAGCAGTTTAGGAGGGGTGAACACCGGGGAGCTGTTTTTT

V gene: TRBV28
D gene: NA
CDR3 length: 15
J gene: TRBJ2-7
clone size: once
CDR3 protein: CASSSGFAVTYEQYF
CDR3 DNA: TGTGCCAGCAGTTCCGGTTTTGCGGTTACCTACGAGCAGTACTTC

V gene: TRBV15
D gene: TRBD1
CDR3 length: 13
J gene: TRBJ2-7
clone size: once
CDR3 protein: CATSRQGAGEQYF
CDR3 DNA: TGTGCCACCAGCAGACAGGGGGCGGGAGAGCAGTACTTC

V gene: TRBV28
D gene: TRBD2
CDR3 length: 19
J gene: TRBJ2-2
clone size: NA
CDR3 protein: CASSSGTSGGLANTGELFF
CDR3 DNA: TGTGCCAGCAGTTCTGGGACTAGCGGGGGGCTCGCGAACACCGGGGAGCTGTTTTTT

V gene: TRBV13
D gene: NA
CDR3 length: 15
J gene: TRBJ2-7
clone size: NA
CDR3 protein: CASSTRRDVFYEQYF
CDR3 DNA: TGTGCCAGCAGCACACGGAGGGACGTATTTTACGAGCAGTACTTC

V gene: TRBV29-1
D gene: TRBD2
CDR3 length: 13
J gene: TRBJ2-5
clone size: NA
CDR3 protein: CSVMSGGKETQYF
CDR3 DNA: TGCAGCGTGATGAGCGGGGGGAAAGAGACCCAGTACTTC

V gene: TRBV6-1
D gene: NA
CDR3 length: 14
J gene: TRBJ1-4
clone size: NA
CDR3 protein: CASSELRTVEKLFF
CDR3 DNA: TGTGCCAGCAGTGAGTTGAGGACAGTGGAAAAACTGTTTTTT

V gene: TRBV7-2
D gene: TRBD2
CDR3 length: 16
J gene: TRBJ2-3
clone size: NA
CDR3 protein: CASSLALGLAGDTQYF
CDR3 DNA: TGTGCCAGCAGCTTAGCTCTGGGACTAGCGGGAGACACGCAGTATTTT

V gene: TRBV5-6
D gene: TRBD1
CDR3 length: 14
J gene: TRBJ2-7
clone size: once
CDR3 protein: CASSWDRVNNEQYF
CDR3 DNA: TGTGCCAGCAGCTGGGACAGGGTGAACAACGAGCAGTACTTC

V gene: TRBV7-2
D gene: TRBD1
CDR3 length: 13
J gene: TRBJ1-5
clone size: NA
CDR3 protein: CASRTGGNQPQHF
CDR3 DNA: TGTGCCAGCAGGACAGGGGGCAATCAGCCCCAGCATTTT

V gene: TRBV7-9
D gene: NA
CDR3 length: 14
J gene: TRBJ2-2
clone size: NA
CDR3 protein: CASSSYRNTGELFF
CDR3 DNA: TGTGCCAGCAGCTCTTACAGGAACACCGGGGAGCTGTTTTTT

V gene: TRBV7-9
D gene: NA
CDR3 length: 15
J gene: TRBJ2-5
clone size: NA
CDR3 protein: CASSLGRQVKETQYF
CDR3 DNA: TGTGCCAGCAGCTTAGGACGACAGGTGAAAGAGACCCAGTACTTC

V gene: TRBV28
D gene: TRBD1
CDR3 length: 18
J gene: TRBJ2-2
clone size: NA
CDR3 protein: CASSLSDPGTGIAGELFF
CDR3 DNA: TGTGCCAGCAGTTTAAGCGACCCCGGGACAGGGATCGCCGGGGAGCTGTTTTTT

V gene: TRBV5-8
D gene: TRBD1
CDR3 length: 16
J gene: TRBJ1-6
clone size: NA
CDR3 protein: CASSDRDRRIHSPLHF
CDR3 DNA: TGTGCCAGCAGCGACCGGGACAGGCGAATTCATTCACCCCTCCACTTT

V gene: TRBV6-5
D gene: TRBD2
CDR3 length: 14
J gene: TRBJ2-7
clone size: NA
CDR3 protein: CASRPTSDAYEQYF
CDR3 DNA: TGTGCCAGCAGGCCGACTAGCGACGCCTACGAGCAGTACTTC

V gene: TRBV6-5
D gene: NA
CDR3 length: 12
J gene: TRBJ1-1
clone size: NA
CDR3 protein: CASSYSPEEAFF
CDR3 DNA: TGTGCCAGCAGTTACTCTCCAGAAGAAGCTTTCTTT

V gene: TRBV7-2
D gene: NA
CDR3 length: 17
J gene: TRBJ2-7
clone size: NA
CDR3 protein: CASIRTLDSQGGDEQYF
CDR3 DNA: TGTGCCAGCATCCGAACTCTGGACAGCCAAGGGGGGGACGAGCAGTACTTC

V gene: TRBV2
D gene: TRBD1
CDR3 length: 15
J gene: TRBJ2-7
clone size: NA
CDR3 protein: CASSAPGQISYEQYF
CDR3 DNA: TGTGCCAGCAGTGCCCCGGGACAGATCTCCTACGAGCAGTACTTC

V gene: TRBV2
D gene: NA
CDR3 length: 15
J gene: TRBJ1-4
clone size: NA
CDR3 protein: CASSHRSTYNEKLFF
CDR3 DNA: TGTGCCAGCAGTCACCGTTCCACTTATAATGAAAAACTGTTTTTT